The next 25 T cell receptor beta chains were all read from a single sample in a study of CD8+ T cells in alopecia areata. cDNA prepared by RNA extraction and subsequent reverse transcription served as the template for sequencing. Sequenced by immunoSEQ multiplex PCR; TCRdb stores in-frame clones only, minus some. The table records about 200,000 clones, about three fifths of them present only once. Treatment specified: oral pan-JAK inhibitor, 5-10 mg twice daily. The source material was CD4+ T cells sorted from blood, sampled at week 24, from a patient treated with tofacitinib. Receptors were obtained from a human donor with alopecia areata.

The chain links TRBV11-2 to TRBJ1-1; 7 bases line up with TRBD1. V dropped 5 bases and J dropped 10; count of bases not matched to a gene: 7. This CDR3 spans 12 amino acids. The germline CDR1 and CDR2 sequences are SGHAT and FQNNGV. CDR3 sequence reads: CASSLQGPGAFF. The DNA of the CDR3 is TGTGCCAGCAGCCTACAGGGGCCTGGAGCTTTCTTT. Complete variable domain (other parts from reference TRBV11-2 and TRBJ1-1): EAGVAQSPRYKIIEKRQSVAFWCNPISGHATLYWYQQILGQGPKLLIQFQNNGVVDDSQLPKDRFSAERLKGVDSTLKIQPAKLEDSAVYLCASSLQGPGAFFGQGTRLTVV.

The chain joins TRBV5-1 to TRBJ2-7; D assignment may be TRBD1 or TRBD2 (5 bases each). The CDR3 length is 15 residues. Germline values: CDR1 SGHRS, CDR2 YFSETQ. The V gene lost 3 bases and the J gene lost 0 bases, with 13 bases spanning the gap. CDR3: CASSSPQGDSYEQYF. The CDR3 DNA sequence: TGCGCCAGCAGCTCCCCGCAGGGAGACTCCTACGAGCAGTACTTC.

V and J are TRBV5-1 and TRBJ1-2; TRBD1 agrees at 9 bases. Germline values: CDR1 SGHRS, CDR2 YFSETQ. The CDR3 consists of 17 residues. J lost 3 bases, V lost 4 bases, and 13 bases had no gene match. CDR3 nucleotide sequence: TGCGCCAGCAGCCTGTCACCTCCGGGACAGGGTGACTATGGCTACACCTTC. It specifies CASSLSPPGQGDYGYTF.

This clone was counted between two and nine times. The chain links TRBV2 to TRBJ1-4, with a weak D call TRBD1 (5 bases). The ends were cut back, 6 bases at V and 7 bases at J, with 15 bases in the middle. The CDR3 covers 14 residues. CDR1 is SNHLY, CDR2 FYNNEI, per germline. This chain's CDR3 is CASSPPGTGEKLFF. The CDR3 DNA reads as TGTGCCAGCAGCCCACCGGGGACGGGTGAAAAACTGTTTTTT.

The J gene is TRBJ1-2, the V gene TRBV5-4; 9 positions match TRBD1. The germline CDR1 and CDR2 sequences are SGHNT and YYREEE (reference sequence). V shed 6 bases, J shed 5 bases, and the junction held 5 bases outside the gene matches. This CDR3 contains 13 residues. The CDR3 is CASTMTGGYGYTF. The CDR3 region has the DNA TGTGCCAGCACCATGACAGGGGGGTATGGCTACACCTTC. Using reference TRBV5-4 and TRBJ1-2 for the parts outside the CDR3, the full variable domain is ETGVTQSPTHLIKTRGQQVTLRCSSQSGHNTVSWYQQALGQGPQFIFQYYREEENGRGNFPPRFSGLQFPNYSSELNVNALELDDSALYLCASTMTGGYGYTFGSGTRLTVV.

This clone was detected only a few times. J is TRBJ2-4 and V is TRBV29-1, with D perhaps assigned TRBD1 or TRBD2 (5 bases each). Trimming removed 4 bases at V and 1 base at J, with 14 bases between. The germline CDR1 and CDR2 sequences are SQVTM and ANQGSEA. The CDR3 runs 15 residues. Here the CDR3 reads CSVVGVGRAKNIQYF. DNA of the CDR3: TGCAGCGTTGTGGGGGTCGGTAGGGCCAAAAACATTCAGTACTTC. Full variable domain (remainder filled in from reference TRBV29-1 and TRBJ2-4): SAVISQKPSRDICQRGTSLTIQCQVDSQVTMMFWYRQQPGQSLTLIATANQGSEATYESGFVIDKFPISRPNLTFSTLTVSNMSPEDSSIYLCSVVGVGRAKNIQYFGAGTRLSVL.

This sequence joins TRBV25-1 and TRBJ2-7; the D gene could be TRBD1 or TRBD2 (5 bases each). Trimming took off 4 bases at V and 9 bases at J, with 22 bases between the two ends. Looked up from germline, CDR1 is MGHDK and CDR2 is SYGVNS. The CDR3 length is 15 residues. CDR3 region: CASSAPPGRTSGQYF. CDR3 DNA: TGTGCCAGCAGTGCGCCACCGGGACGTACGTCCGGGCAGTACTTC.

The V call is TRBV7-9, the J call TRBJ2-1; TRBD1 matches 7 bases. From germline, CDR1 is SEHNR and CDR2 FQNEAQ (reference sequence). V lost 1 base and J lost 8; bases outside the gene matches: 5. The CDR3 is 14 amino acids. This chain's CDR3 is CASSLGQGIDEQFF. In DNA, the CDR3 is TGTGCCAGCAGCTTAGGACAGGGTATCGATGAGCAGTTCTTC.

This clone was counted a few times. This chain links TRBV10-2 with TRBJ2-5; 11 bases align to TRBD1. The CDR3 length is 14 residues. CDR1 WSHSY and CDR2 SAAADI come from the germline V gene. The V segment lost 7 bases and the J segment 4 bases; nucleotides outside the gene matches: 5. The CDR3 sequence is CASTEGQGVETQYF. The CDR3 region has the DNA TGCGCCAGCACGGAGGGACAGGGGGTAGAGACCCAGTACTTC.

The table lists this clone with a few counts. V usage is TRBV27 and J usage is TRBJ1-5, with D possibly matching TRBD1 (5 bases). Between the trimmed V and J ends, which lost 6 bases and 2 bases, there was a span of 11 bases. The length of the CDR3 is 14 residues. From germline, CDR1 is MNHEY and CDR2 SMNVEV (reference sequence). The CDR3 spells CASRIGTGNQPQHF. In DNA form, the CDR3 reads TGTGCCAGCAGAATAGGGACGGGCAATCAGCCCCAGCATTTT.

This clone was observed a few times. V gene TRBV10-3 combines with J gene TRBJ1-5; 9 positions match TRBD1. V lost 0 bases and J lost 4; bases outside the gene matches: 7. This CDR3 has 17 amino acids. The germline V gene encodes CDR1 ENHRY and CDR2 SYGVKD. CDR3 bases: TGTGCCATCAGTGAGTCGCAGGGGACAGGGAAAAATCAGCCCCAGCATTTT. Protein product: CAISESQGTGKNQPQHF.

In its sample, this clone was seen a few times. This chain joins TRBV29-1 and TRBJ2-1, with 7 bases identical to TRBD1. This CDR3 comprises 15 residues. Unmatched junction bases numbered 9, after V lost 2 bases and J lost 5 bases. Germline values: CDR1 SQVTM, CDR2 ANQGSEA. The CDR3 bases are TGCAGCGTTGAACTACCGACAGGGTCGGACAATGAGCAGTTCTTC. It specifies CSVELPTGSDNEQFF.

The chain recombines TRBV19 with TRBJ1-1; D is unclear. V lost 4 bases and J 2 bases, leaving 8 bases between the germline ends. CDR3 length: 13 residues. Per the germline V gene, CDR1 is LNHDA and CDR2 is SQIVND (reference sequence). CDR3 in amino acids: CASSNSRNTEAFF. CDR3 in DNA: TGTGCCAGTAGTAATAGCAGAAACACTGAAGCTTTCTTT.

This clone appeared a few times. The V gene is TRBV5-1, the J gene TRBJ2-5, with D perhaps TRBD1 (5 bases). Trimming left V 1 base short and J 2 bases short, with 12 bases between. The CDR3 is 15 amino acids. Germline V gene lookup returns CDR1 SGHRS and CDR2 YFSETQ. The CDR3 nucleotides read TGCGCCAGCAGCTTGCAGGGAAATCTGCAAGAGACCCAGTACTTC. This translates into CASSLQGNLQETQYF.

This chain connects TRBV9 to TRBJ2-1; D is uncertain. Trimming took off 3 bases at V and 8 bases at J, with 21 bases between the two ends. CDR3 length: 16 amino acids. Germline lookup yields CDR1 SGDLS and CDR2 YYNGEE. CDR3 DNA sequence: TGTGCCAGCAGCGCCCGACGCCGGACCTCCCCTGATGAGCAGTTCTTC. Its protein product is CASSARRRTSPDEQFF.

The chain couples TRBV29-1 to TRBJ1-1; D gene unclear. This CDR3 contains 12 residues. CDR1 and CDR2 (germline): SQVTM, ANQGSEA. Trimming pared 4 bases from V and 1 base from J, leaving 7 bases between. The CDR3 DNA follows: TGCAGCGTTGCGGAGGGGAACACTGAAGCTTTCTTT. This gives the protein CSVAEGNTEAFF.

This clone was counted only a few times. The chain joins TRBV4-1 to TRBJ2-6, with D possibly being TRBD1 (6 bases). Trimming pared 1 base from V and 0 bases from J, leaving 13 bases between. CDR3 length: 18 amino acids. Germline CDR1 is MGHRA and CDR2 is YSYEKL. The CDR3 reads CASSQAEGVFSGANVLTF. DNA for the CDR3: TGCGCCAGCAGCCAAGCCGAGGGGGTCTTCTCTGGGGCCAACGTCCTGACTTTC.

The chain is built from TRBV14 and TRBJ2-7; a weak D match, TRBD1 (6 bases). The CDR3 runs to 15 residues. V dropped 1 base and J dropped 2 bases, with 12 bases sitting between them. Germline V lookup: CDR1 SGHDN, CDR2 FVKESK. The CDR3 DNA reads TGTGCCAGCAGCCAAGGGGACATCTTACCCTACGAGCAGTACTTC. The encoded protein is CASSQGDILPYEQYF.

This clone was recorded a few times. V gene TRBV5-1 combines with J gene TRBJ1-1; D unresolved. Per germline, CDR1 SGHRS and CDR2 YFSETQ. Trimming cost V 0 bases and J 0 bases, with 9 bases left between them. CDR3 size: 15 residues. CDR3 protein: CASSLDGVMNTEAFF. In DNA, the CDR3 is TGCGCCAGCAGCTTGGATGGGGTAATGAACACTGAAGCTTTCTTT.

CDR3 region: CSVVEGADGYTF. CDR3 DNA: TGCAGCGTTGTTGAGGGGGCAGATGGCTACACCTTC. The chain has TRBV29-1 and TRBJ1-2; 7 positions agree with TRBD1. Germline CDR1 is SQVTM and CDR2 is ANQGSEA. The CDR3 is 12 residues long. V shed 4 bases and J 6 bases; nucleotides not matched to a gene: 5. Full variable domain (outside the CDR3, taken from reference TRBV29-1 and TRBJ1-2): SAVISQKPSRDICQRGTSLTIQCQVDSQVTMMFWYRQQPGQSLTLIATANQGSEATYESGFVIDKFPISRPNLTFSTLTVSNMSPEDSSIYLCSVVEGADGYTFGSGTRLTVV.

The chain recombines TRBV7-2 with TRBJ2-7; perhaps TRBD2 as D (5 bases). Germline CDR1 is SGHTA and CDR2 is FQGNSA. CDR3 length: 12 residues. V lost 2 bases and J 9 bases, leaving 11 bases between the germline ends. DNA of the CDR3: TGTGCCAGCAGCTTATCCGGGAAAGCGCAGTACTTC. Its protein product is CASSLSGKAQYF.

CDR3 coding DNA: TGCGCCAGCAGCCGGCTAGCTTTTAGCACAGATACGCAGTATTTT. It specifies CASSRLAFSTDTQYF. The genes are TRBV5-1 and TRBJ2-3; D might be TRBD2 (5 bases). The V end was cut by 4 bases, the J end by 0 bases, with 12 bases between. Germline V gives CDR1 SGHRS, CDR2 YFSETQ. The CDR3 totals 15 residues.

This clone has a handful of counts. This chain uses TRBV5-6 with TRBJ1-2, with TRBD1 matching 7 bases. The germline CDR1 and CDR2 sequences are SGHDT and YYEEEE. The V segment lost 0 bases and the J segment 5 bases; nucleotides outside the gene matches: 4. CDR3 length: 14 amino acids. In DNA form, the CDR3 reads TGTGCCAGCAGCTTGGACAGGGGAAGATATGGCTACACCTTC. It yields the protein CASSLDRGRYGYTF.

V and J are TRBV18 and TRBJ1-2; TRBD1 matches at 7 bases. V lost 6 bases, J lost 4 bases, and 8 bases stayed unmatched. The CDR3 sequence is 14 residues long. CDR1 is KGHSH, CDR2 LQKENI, per germline. The CDR3: CASSPRDSLYGYTF. The CDR3 DNA reads as TGTGCCAGCTCCCCCCGGGACAGCCTCTATGGCTACACCTTC.

The table lists this clone with a few counts. This chain links TRBV5-1 with TRBJ2-5, with 7 bases that match TRBD2. The CDR3 sequence is 15 residues long. Germline loops: CDR1 SGHRS, CDR2 YFSETQ. V was pared by 4 bases and J by 5 bases, with 11 bases of the junction left unmatched. CDR3 residues: CASSQVAEGGETQYF. The CDR3 DNA reads TGCGCCAGCAGCCAAGTAGCGGAGGGAGGGGAGACCCAGTACTTC.